One and the same sample provided the 27 T cell receptor beta chains below, sequenced in a study of blood T cell repertoires in COVID-19. Measured with immunoSEQ multiplex PCR; TCRdb has only the in-frame clones, and not every one. Here the sample spans around 120,000 clones, about three quarters being singletons. Sequenced: peripheral blood. All receptors come from a man between 65 and 85 years old with acute or convalescent COVID-19.

The chain uses TRBV4-2 and TRBJ1-5, with D possibly being TRBD1 (6 bases). The CDR3 is 16 amino acids. With 0 bases removed from V and 4 bases from J, the gap between germline ends came to 13 bases. The germline CDR1 and CDR2 sequences are LGHNA and YNFKEQ. CDR3 sequence reads: CASSQDVTGSNQPQHF. The CDR3 DNA sequence: TGTGCCAGCAGCCAAGATGTAACAGGGTCTAATCAGCCCCAGCATTTT.

The table lists this clone with a count of one. The gene calls are TRBV7-9 and TRBJ1-2; unclear D gene. Germline-derived CDR1 and CDR2 are SEHNR and FQNEAQ (reference sequence). V was clipped by 1 base and J by 8 bases, with 20 bases between them. The CDR3 has 16 amino acids. The CDR3 sequence: CASSLVWPPRRQGYTF. CDR3 sequence (DNA): TGTGCCAGCAGCTTAGTTTGGCCCCCACGCCGTCAAGGCTACACCTTC.

V and J are TRBV19 and TRBJ2-1, with TRBD1 matching over 7 bases. V dropped 5 bases and J dropped 4; count of bases not matched to a gene: 5. There are 14 residues in the CDR3. The germline V gene has CDR1 LNHDA and CDR2 SQIVND (reference sequence). CDR3: CASSHRDSYNEQFF. For the CDR3, the DNA is TGTGCCAGTAGTCACCGGGACAGTTACAATGAGCAGTTCTTC.

V and J are TRBV7-8 and TRBJ2-7; 7 bases are a match to TRBD2. V shed 4 bases and J 0 bases; nucleotides not matched to a gene: 6. Germline V gene data show CDR1 as SGHVS and CDR2 as FQNEAQ. The CDR3 consists of 15 residues. The CDR3 sequence is CASSSSGRGSYEQYF. CDR3 coding DNA: TGTGCCAGCAGCTCTAGCGGACGGGGCTCCTACGAGCAGTACTTC.

The chain links TRBV6-6 to TRBJ2-7; D is undetermined. Trimming removed 10 bases from V and 3 bases from J, with 16 bases in between. CDR3 size: 13 residues. Germline V lookup: CDR1 MNHNY, CDR2 SVGAGI (reference sequence). The CDR3 DNA reads as TGTGCCACCAGCGCAGGTTTGGGCTACGAGCAGTACTTC. Amino acids: CATSAGLGYEQYF.

This clone was picked up one time. The J gene is TRBJ2-7, the V gene TRBV4-1, with D perhaps TRBD2 (5 bases). Between the trimmed V and J ends, which lost 3 bases and 0 bases, there was a span of 12 bases. The CDR3 runs to 15 residues. Germline assignment: CDR1 MGHRA and CDR2 YSYEKL. DNA for the CDR3: TGCGCCAGCAGCCAGGCTGGGAGTCCCTCCTACGAGCAGTACTTC. Translated, it gives CASSQAGSPSYEQYF.

The J gene is TRBJ1-3, the V gene TRBV5-4, with 12 bases identical to TRBD1. Losses at the gene ends were 4 bases for V and 1 base for J; bases not matched to a gene: 9. Looked up from germline, CDR1 is SGHNT and CDR2 is YYREEE (reference sequence). This CDR3 is 18 amino acids long. In DNA, the CDR3 is TGTGCCAGCAGCGTCCGGGACAGGGGGCGCGGGTCTGGAAACACCATATATTTT. This sequence encodes CASSVRDRGRGSGNTIYF.

This chain uses TRBV29-1 with TRBJ1-2, with no clear D. CDR1 and CDR2 (germline): SQVTM, ANQGSEA. The CDR3 consists of 11 residues. With 5 bases removed from V and 8 bases from J, the gap between germline ends came to 12 bases. CDR3 nucleotides: TGCAGCGTTTTAGGAGGCACCGGCTACACCTTC. Residues: CSVLGGTGYTF.

This CDR3 reads CASRPGGSNQPQHF. CDR3 bases: TGTGCCAGCAGGCCAGGGGGAAGCAATCAGCCCCAGCATTTT. The chain is built from TRBV28 and TRBJ1-5; 7 nucleotides align to TRBD1. V was pared by 6 bases and J by 1 base, with 3 bases of the junction left unmatched. Germline assignment: CDR1 MDHEN and CDR2 SYDVKM. The CDR3 runs to 14 residues.

About this clone itself: Other DNA sequences in this specimen translate into the identical CDR3. The chain has TRBV18 and TRBJ1-1; 8 positions agree with TRBD1. CDR3 length equals 14 residues. Germline V gives CDR1 KGHSH, CDR2 LQKENI. With 5 bases clipped from V and 1 base from J, the junction kept 3 bases outside the gene matches. The CDR3 DNA follows: TGTGCCAGCTCAGAAGGACAGGGGAACACTGAAGCTTTCTTT. It specifies CASSEGQGNTEAFF.

CDR3 nucleotides: TGTGCCAGCAGTGTCGAGGGGAACACTGAAGCTTTCTTT. Its protein is CASSVEGNTEAFF. The V and J genes are TRBV2 and TRBJ1-1; no clear D. Germline V gives CDR1 SNHLY, CDR2 FYNNEI. This CDR3 is built from 13 residues. V dropped 4 bases and J dropped 1 base, with 7 bases sitting between them.

V usage is TRBV28 and J usage is TRBJ2-7, with D tentatively TRBD2 (6 bases). CDR3 size: 15 residues. The V gene's germline CDR1 is MDHEN and CDR2 SYDVKM. Deletions cut 5 bases from V and 2 bases from J, with 16 bases between. CDR3 in DNA: TGTGCCAGCAGTACATCCGGGACTGCAACCTACGAGCAGTACTTC. This gives the protein CASSTSGTATYEQYF. Supplemented by reference TRBV28 and TRBJ2-7, the full variable domain reads DVKVTQSSRYLVKRTGEKVFLECVQDMDHENMFWYRQDPGLGLRLIYFSYDVKMKEKGDIPEGYSVSREKKERFSLILESASTNQTSMYLCASSTSGTATYEQYFGPGTRLTVT.

The chain recombines TRBV12-3 or TRBV12-4 with TRBJ2-7; maybe TRBD1 (5 bases). Trimming took off 5 bases at V and 2 bases at J, with 10 bases between the two ends. The length of the CDR3 is 13 residues. The CDR3 nucleotides are TGTGCCAGCAGTCCAGGGAATACCTACGAGCAGTACTTC. It is translated as CASSPGNTYEQYF.

This sequence joins TRBV12-2 and TRBJ2-5; the table's D call, TRBD2, was not checked against the DNA. TRBV12-2 has pseudogene status. This CDR3 is 17 amino acids long. The CDR3 loop is CASRLANASGSGETQYF. The CDR3 region has the DNA TGTGCAAGTCGCTTAGCGAACGCTAGCGGGAGCGGGGAGACCCAGTACTTC.

This chain uses TRBV5-1 with TRBJ2-2; D perhaps matches TRBD1 (6 bases). CDR1 and CDR2 (germline): SGHRS, YFSETQ. The CDR3 has 17 amino acids. The ends were cut back, 0 bases at V and 2 bases at J, with 14 bases in the middle. CDR3 amino acids: CASSLAYREFNTGELFF. Here the CDR3 DNA reads TGCGCCAGCAGCTTGGCCTACAGGGAGTTTAACACCGGGGAGCTGTTTTTT.

This clone was observed a few times. CDR3 in amino acids: CASSPDISSSYEQYF. The CDR3 DNA is TGTGCCAGCAGCCCCGACATCTCGAGCTCCTACGAGCAGTACTTC. The chain combines TRBV7-2 with TRBJ2-7; D ambiguous. Germline V lookup: CDR1 SGHTA, CDR2 FQGNSA. V dropped 5 bases and J dropped 0 bases, with 14 bases sitting between them. This CDR3 has 15 residues.

V is TRBV28 and J is TRBJ1-5; D is unresolved. The germline V gene encodes CDR1 MDHEN and CDR2 SYDVKM. The CDR3 spans 14 residues. V was cut by 2 bases and J by 0 bases, with 5 bases left in between. Here the CDR3 reads CASSLANSNQPQHF. As DNA, the CDR3 is TGTGCCAGCAGTTTAGCGAATAGCAATCAGCCCCAGCATTTT.

The chain combines TRBV5-1 with TRBJ2-3; D remains ambiguous. Germline CDR1 SGHRS, CDR2 YFSETQ. CDR3 length: 15 amino acids. The ends were cut back, 1 base at V and 1 base at J, with 10 bases in the middle. As DNA, the CDR3 is TGCGCCAGCAGCTTGTCACCGGAGCGCACAGATACGCAGTATTTT. Residues: CASSLSPERTDTQYF.

The chain uses TRBV6-4 and TRBJ2-3; 9 bases fit TRBD1. From germline, CDR1 is MRHNA and CDR2 SNTAGT. After removal of 6 bases from V and 2 bases from J, the junction contained 3 bases not matched to a gene. This CDR3 contains 14 residues. This chain's CDR3 is CASSRDRDTDTQYF. The CDR3 bases are TGTGCCAGCAGCCGGGACAGGGACACAGATACGCAGTATTTT.

This clone was detected only a few times. The rearrangement joins TRBV11-2 to TRBJ2-3; D is perhaps TRBD2 (5 bases). The CDR3 covers 16 residues. The V gene's germline CDR1 is SGHAT and CDR2 FQNNGV. Trimming stripped 4 bases from V and 3 bases from J, with 17 bases between. CDR3 in DNA: TGTGCCAGCAGCTCCCCTCTCCAGCGGATTACAGATACGCAGTATTTT. It translates to CASSSPLQRITDTQYF. Combining the CDR3 with reference TRBV11-2 and TRBJ2-3 gives the whole variable domain EAGVAQSPRYKIIEKRQSVAFWCNPISGHATLYWYQQILGQGPKLLIQFQNNGVVDDSQLPKDRFSAERLKGVDSTLKIQPAKLEDSAVYLCASSSPLQRITDTQYFGPGTRLTVL.

The rearrangement uses TRBV11-2 and TRBJ2-7; D might be TRBD1 (5 bases). Between the trimmed V and J ends, which lost 2 bases and 5 bases, there was a span of 13 bases. The CDR3 length is 14 residues. Germline V CDR1 and CDR2: SGHAT, FQNNGV. Written as DNA, the CDR3 is TGTGCCAGCAGCTTAATGTCGGGCAGGGACGAGCAGTACTTC. Its protein is CASSLMSGRDEQYF.

V is TRBV4-3 and J is TRBJ2-3; TRBD2 aligns across 15 bases. V dropped 0 bases and J dropped 1; count of bases not matched to a gene: 5. The CDR3 is 19 amino acids. Germline values: CDR1 LGHNA, CDR2 YSLEER. CDR3 sequence (DNA): TGCGCCAGCAGCCAAGAGGGACTAGCGGGGGGTCGCCGCACAGATACGCAGTATTTT. Its translation is CASSQEGLAGGRRTDTQYF.

This clone has more than one count but fewer than ten. CDR3 DNA sequence: TGTGCCAGCAGCCAGGGGTGGGACACTGAAGCTTTCTTT. Amino acids: CASSQGWDTEAFF. V is TRBV2 and J is TRBJ1-1; D may be TRBD1 (6 bases). The V gene's germline CDR1 is SNHLY and CDR2 FYNNEI. This CDR3 region has 13 residues. Trimming left V 6 bases short and J 3 bases short, with 11 bases between. The entire variable domain, with the rest obtained from reference TRBV2 and TRBJ1-1, is as follows: EPEVTQTPSHQVTQMGQEVILRCVPISNHLYFYWYRQILGQKVEFLVSFYNNEISEKSEIFDDQFSVERPDGSNFTLKIRSTKLEDSAMYFCASSQGWDTEAFFGQGTRLTVV.

This clone showed up just a few times. The V and J genes are TRBV12-3 or TRBV12-4 and TRBJ1-3; no reliable D call. V was pared by 8 bases and J by 1 base, with 9 bases between. This CDR3 has 13 residues. The CDR3 coding sequence is TGTGCCAGCTCCGGGTGGTCTGGAAACACCATATATTTT. It codes for CASSGWSGNTIYF.

Only one count was recorded for this clone. The CDR3 bases are TGTGCCAGCAGCTTAGGGTTTCTAGCGGGAGGCCACACCGGGGAGCTGTTTTTT. Translating it yields CASSLGFLAGGHTGELFF. The chain uses TRBV7-6 and TRBJ2-2, with TRBD2 identical over 11 bases. V dropped 1 base and J dropped 3; count of bases not matched to a gene: 7. The CDR3 is 18 amino acids. Germline V gives CDR1 SGHVS, CDR2 FNYEAQ. Complete variable domain (other parts from reference TRBV7-6 and TRBJ2-2): GAGVSQSPRYKVTKRGQDVALRCDPISGHVSLYWYRQALGQGPEFLTYFNYEAQQDKSGLPNDRFSAERPEGSISTLTIQRTEQRDSAMYRCASSLGFLAGGHTGELFFGEGSRLTVL.

J is TRBJ2-1 and V is TRBV5-1; 8 nucleotides agree with TRBD2. The CDR3 sequence is 15 residues long. CDR1 and CDR2 (germline): SGHRS, YFSETQ. V trimming: 4 bases; J trimming: 5 bases; junction bases outside the gene matches: 8. The CDR3 protein is CASSNLAGGNNEQFF. CDR3 nucleotides: TGCGCCAGCAGCAACCTCGCGGGGGGTAACAATGAGCAGTTCTTC.

J is TRBJ2-1 and V is TRBV7-8; TRBD2 agrees at 16 bases. The trim removed 5 bases at V and 12 bases at J, leaving 13 bases unmatched. Germline values: CDR1 SGHVS, CDR2 FQNEAQ. The CDR3 extends over 17 amino acids. The CDR3 DNA sequence: TGTGCCAGCAGCCGGTGGCGACCGGGACTAGCGGGAGGGGTGCAGTTCTTC. Translated, it gives CASSRWRPGLAGGVQFF.